This TCR beta chain is from a study of T cell changes during pregnancy in multiple sclerosis (dated by TCRdb to about 2019). Notes on the research overall: In women with multiple sclerosis, the researchers looked at how the T cell repertoire shifted as pregnancy progressed.

On this clone itself: This clone's antigen is unknown. Per-base quality was not reported, and no clone a single base away is much larger than it.

The library was prepared using the immunoSEQ multiplex PCR assay. Sourced from immuneACCESS, this table was stored by TCRdb with only in-frame sequences that have V and J called. A share of the clones is absent; for the studies checked, an unresolved V gene accounts for under half, and the remainder has no known explanation. The sample contains tens of thousands of clones, 80% to 95% of them found a single time. Of the sample, roughly 1% is held by the ten largest clones. Looking up the germline V gene yields CDR1 SQVTM and CDR2 ANQGSEA. For this chain, trimming is 1 base at the V end and 0 bases at the J end, and the number of junction bases without a gene match is 2. Its CDR3 holds 15 amino acids, cysteine through phenylalanine. This entry keeps only the CDR3 DNA: 45 bases, framed from base 1.

The source is a female donor with multiple sclerosis, enrolled in a pregnancy study. The sample consisted of peripheral blood, taken in the first trimester of pregnancy. The V gene is TRBV29-1 and the J gene is TRBJ1-3, with 8 middle bases fitting TRBD1. The CDR3 protein: CSVEGTGISGNTIYF. The DNA sequence is given as TGCAGCGTTGAAGGGACAGGGATCTCTGGAAACACCATATATTTT.